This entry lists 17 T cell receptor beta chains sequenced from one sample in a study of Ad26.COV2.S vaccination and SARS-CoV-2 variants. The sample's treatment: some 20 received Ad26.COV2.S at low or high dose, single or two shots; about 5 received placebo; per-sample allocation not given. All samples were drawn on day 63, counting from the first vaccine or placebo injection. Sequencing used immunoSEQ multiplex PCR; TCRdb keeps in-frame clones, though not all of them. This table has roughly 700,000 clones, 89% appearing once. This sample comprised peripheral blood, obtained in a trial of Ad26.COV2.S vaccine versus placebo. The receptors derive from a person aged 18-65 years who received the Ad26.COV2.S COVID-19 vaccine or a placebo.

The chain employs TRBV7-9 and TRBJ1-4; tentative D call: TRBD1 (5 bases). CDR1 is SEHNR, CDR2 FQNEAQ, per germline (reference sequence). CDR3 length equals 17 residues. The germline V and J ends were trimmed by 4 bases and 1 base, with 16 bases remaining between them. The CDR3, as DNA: TGTGCCAGCAGCTCACCCAGGGAGGCGGGAACTAATGAAAAACTGTTTTTT. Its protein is CASSSPREAGTNEKLFF.

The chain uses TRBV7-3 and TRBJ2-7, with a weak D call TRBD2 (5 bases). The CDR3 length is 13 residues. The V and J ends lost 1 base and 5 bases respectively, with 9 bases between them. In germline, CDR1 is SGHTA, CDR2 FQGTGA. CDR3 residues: CASSLIWGDEQYF. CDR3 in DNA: TGTGCCAGCAGCTTAATTTGGGGAGACGAGCAGTACTTC.

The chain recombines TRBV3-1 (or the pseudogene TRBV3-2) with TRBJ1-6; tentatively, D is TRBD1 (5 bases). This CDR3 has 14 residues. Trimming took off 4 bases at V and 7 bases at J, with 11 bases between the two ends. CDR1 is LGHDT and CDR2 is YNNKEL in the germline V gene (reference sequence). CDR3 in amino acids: CASSPGPGNSPLHF. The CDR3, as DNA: TGTGCCAGCAGCCCAGGGCCGGGAAATTCACCCCTCCACTTT.

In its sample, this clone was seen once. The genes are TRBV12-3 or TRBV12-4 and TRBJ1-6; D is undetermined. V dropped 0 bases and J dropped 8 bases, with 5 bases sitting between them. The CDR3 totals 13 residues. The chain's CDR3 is CASSLARYSPLHF. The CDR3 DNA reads TGTGCCAGCAGTTTAGCCCGGTATTCACCCCTCCACTTT.

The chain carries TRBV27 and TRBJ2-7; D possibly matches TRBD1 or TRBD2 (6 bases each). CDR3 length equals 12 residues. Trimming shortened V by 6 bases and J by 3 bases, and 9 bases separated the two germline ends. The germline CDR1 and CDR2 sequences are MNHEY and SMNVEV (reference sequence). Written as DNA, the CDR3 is TGTGCCAGCAGACAGGGAGGCTACGAGCAGTACTTC. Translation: CASRQGGYEQYF.

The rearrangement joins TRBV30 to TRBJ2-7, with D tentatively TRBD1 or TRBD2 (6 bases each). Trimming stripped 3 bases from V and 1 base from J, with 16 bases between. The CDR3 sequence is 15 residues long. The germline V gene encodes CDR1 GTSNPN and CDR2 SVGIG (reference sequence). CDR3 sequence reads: CAWRNRGTSSYEQYF. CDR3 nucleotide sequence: TGTGCCTGGAGAAACCGGGGGACATCATCCTACGAGCAGTACTTC.

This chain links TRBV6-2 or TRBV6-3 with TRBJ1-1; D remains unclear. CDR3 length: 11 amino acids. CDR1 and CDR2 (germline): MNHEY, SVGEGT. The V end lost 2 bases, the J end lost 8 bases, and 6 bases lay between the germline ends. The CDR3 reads CASSYTGEAFF. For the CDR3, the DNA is TGTGCCAGCAGTTACACCGGGGAAGCTTTCTTT.

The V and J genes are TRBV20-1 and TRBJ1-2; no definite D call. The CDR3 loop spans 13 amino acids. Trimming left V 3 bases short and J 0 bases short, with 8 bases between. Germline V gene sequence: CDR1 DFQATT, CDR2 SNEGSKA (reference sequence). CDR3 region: CSASLHTNYGYTF. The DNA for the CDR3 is TGCAGTGCTAGTTTGCACACTAACTATGGCTACACCTTC.

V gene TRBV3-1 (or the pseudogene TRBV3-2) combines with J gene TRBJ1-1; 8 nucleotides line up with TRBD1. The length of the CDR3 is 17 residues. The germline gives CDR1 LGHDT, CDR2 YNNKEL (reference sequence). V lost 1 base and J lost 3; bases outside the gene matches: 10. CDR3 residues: CASSQVKYRGIYTEAFF. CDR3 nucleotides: TGTGCCAGCAGCCAAGTTAAGTACAGGGGGATTTACACTGAAGCTTTCTTT.

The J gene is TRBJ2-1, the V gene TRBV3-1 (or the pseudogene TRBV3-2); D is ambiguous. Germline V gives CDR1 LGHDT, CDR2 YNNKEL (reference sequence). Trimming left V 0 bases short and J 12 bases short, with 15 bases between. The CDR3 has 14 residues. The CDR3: CASSQDGVGTRQFF. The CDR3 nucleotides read TGTGCCAGCAGCCAAGATGGGGTAGGAACACGGCAGTTCTTC.

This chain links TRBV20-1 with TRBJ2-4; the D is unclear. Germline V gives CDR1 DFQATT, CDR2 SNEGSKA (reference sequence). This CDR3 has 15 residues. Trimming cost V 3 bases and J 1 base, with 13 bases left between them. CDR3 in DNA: TGCAGTGCTAGTTATTGGATTGGGGCCAAAAACATTCAGTACTTC. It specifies CSASYWIGAKNIQYF.

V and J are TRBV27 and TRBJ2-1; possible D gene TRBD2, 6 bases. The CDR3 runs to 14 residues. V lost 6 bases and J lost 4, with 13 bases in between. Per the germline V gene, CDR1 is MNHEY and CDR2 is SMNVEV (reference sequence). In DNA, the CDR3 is TGTGCCAGCAGCCAGTCGGGGGTTTACAATGAGCAGTTCTTC. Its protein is CASSQSGVYNEQFF.

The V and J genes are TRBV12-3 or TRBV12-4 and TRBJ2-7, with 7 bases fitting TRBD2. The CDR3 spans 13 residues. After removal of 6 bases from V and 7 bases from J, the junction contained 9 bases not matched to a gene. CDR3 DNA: TGTGCCAGCAGGCTAGCGGACTCCAAGGAGCAGTACTTC. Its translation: CASRLADSKEQYF.

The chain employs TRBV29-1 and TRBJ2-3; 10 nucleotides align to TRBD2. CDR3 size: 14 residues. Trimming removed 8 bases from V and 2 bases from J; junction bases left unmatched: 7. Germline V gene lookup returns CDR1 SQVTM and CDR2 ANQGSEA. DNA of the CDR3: TGCAGCCTGTCTAGCGGGAGCCCCACAGATACGCAGTATTTT. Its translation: CSLSSGSPTDTQYF.

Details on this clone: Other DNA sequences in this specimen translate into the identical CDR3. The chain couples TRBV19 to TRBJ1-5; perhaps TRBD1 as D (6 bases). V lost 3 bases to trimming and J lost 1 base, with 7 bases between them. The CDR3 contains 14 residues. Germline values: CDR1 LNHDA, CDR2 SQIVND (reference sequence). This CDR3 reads CASSIQGSNQPQHF. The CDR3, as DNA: TGTGCCAGTAGTATTCAGGGGAGCAATCAGCCCCAGCATTTT.

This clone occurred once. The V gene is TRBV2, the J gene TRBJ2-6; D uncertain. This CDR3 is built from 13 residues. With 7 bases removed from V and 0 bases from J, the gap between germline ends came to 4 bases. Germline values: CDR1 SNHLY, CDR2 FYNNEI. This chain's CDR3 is CASTVSGANVLTF. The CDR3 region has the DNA TGTGCCAGCACGGTCTCTGGGGCCAACGTCCTGACTTTC.

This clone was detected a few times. Here the CDR3 reads CASSQGDEQYF. CDR3 coding DNA: TGTGCCAGCAGCCAAGGTGACGAGCAGTACTTC. V is TRBV7-9 and J is TRBJ2-7; D is undetermined. CDR3 length: 11 residues. Per the germline V gene, CDR1 is SEHNR and CDR2 is FQNEAQ (reference sequence). V gave up 5 bases and J gave up 5 bases, with 7 bases separating them.